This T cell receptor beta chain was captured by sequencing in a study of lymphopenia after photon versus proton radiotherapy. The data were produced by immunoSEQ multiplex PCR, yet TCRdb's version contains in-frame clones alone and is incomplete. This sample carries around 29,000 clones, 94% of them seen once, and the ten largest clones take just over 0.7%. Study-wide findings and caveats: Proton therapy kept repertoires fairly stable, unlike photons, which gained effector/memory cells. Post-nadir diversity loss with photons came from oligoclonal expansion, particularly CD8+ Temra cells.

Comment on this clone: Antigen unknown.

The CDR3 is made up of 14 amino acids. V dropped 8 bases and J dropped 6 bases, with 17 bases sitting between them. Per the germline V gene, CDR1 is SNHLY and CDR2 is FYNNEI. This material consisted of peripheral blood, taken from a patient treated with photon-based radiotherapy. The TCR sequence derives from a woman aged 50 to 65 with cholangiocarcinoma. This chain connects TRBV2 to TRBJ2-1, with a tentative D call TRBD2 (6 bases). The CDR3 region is CASERAGGRNEQFF. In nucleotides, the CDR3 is TGTGCCAGCGAGAGGGCTGGAGGGCGCAATGAGCAGTTCTTC.